Listed here is a single T cell receptor beta chain. Its antigen is unidentified. J was trimmed by 0 bases and V by 4 bases; bases with no gene match: 7. Germline CDR1 SGHTA, CDR2 FQGTGA. The CDR3 extends over 17 amino acids. With 60 Vbeta and 13 Jbeta primers, the PCR was carried out. Assay: immunoSEQ multiplex PCR; the TCRdb copy retains only in-frame clones and omits some. The sample holds over 200,000 clones, around 75% seen once. These data come from a study of cytomegalovirus exposure and HLA in healthy donors. Overall study results and limits: The authors excluded some V segments, including TRBV6-2 and TRBV6-3, as indistinguishable.

The chain carries TRBV7-3 and TRBJ2-1, with TRBD2 matching 9 bases. The receptor comes from a woman in her thirties in good health and CMV-seronegative. The sequencing sample was made of PBMCs. The chain's CDR3 is CASSSPSGVSSYNEQFF. The CDR3 nucleotides are TGTGCCAGCAGCTCCCCTAGCGGGGTGAGCTCCTACAATGAGCAGTTCTTC.